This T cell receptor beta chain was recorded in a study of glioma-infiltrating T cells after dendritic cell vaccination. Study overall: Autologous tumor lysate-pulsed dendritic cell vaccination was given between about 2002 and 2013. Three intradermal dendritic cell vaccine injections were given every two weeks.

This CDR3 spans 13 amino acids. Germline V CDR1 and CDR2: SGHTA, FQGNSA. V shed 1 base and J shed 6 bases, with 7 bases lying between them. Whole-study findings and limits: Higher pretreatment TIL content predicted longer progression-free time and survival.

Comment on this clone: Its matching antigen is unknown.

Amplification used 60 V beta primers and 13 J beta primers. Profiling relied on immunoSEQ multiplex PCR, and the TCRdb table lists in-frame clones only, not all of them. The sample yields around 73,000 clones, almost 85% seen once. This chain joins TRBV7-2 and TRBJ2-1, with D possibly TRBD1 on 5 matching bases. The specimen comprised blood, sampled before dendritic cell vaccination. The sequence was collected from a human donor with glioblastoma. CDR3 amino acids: CASSLGQPNEQFF. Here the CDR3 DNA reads TGTGCCAGCAGCTTAGGACAGCCCAATGAGCAGTTCTTC.